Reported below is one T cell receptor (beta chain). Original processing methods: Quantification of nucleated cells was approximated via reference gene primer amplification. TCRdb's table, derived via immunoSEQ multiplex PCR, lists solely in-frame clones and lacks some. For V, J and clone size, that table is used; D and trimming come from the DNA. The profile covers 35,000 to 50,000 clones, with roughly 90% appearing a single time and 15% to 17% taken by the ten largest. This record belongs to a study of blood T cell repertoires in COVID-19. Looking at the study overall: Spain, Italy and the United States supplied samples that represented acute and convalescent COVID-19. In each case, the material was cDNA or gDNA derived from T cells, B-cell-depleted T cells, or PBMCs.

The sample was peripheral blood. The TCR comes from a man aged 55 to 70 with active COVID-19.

The CDR3 region is CASSDTGFMNTEAFF. The CDR3 nucleotides are TGTGCCAGCAGTGATACGGGATTTATGAACACTGAAGCTTTCTTT. The chain recombines TRBV6-1 with TRBJ1-1; no clear D. Germline V gives CDR1 MNHNS, CDR2 SASEGT. V was pared by 3 bases and J by 0 bases, with 11 bases between. The CDR3 consists of 15 residues.